This T cell receptor (beta chain) was documented in a study of beta chain features in type 1 diabetes. Points from the study as a whole: Among type 1 diabetes patients, VDJ junctions had fewer insertions and more deletions.

Of note for this clone: What it binds is not known.

The CDR3 extends over 15 amino acids. Germline values: CDR1 SEHNR, CDR2 FQNEAQ (reference sequence). Trimming took 5 bases from V and 0 from J, leaving 12 bases between them. Every isolated RNA sample was fully reverse transcribed, so sequencing captured expressed TCRB transcripts. Clones were sequenced by immunoSEQ multiplex PCR, and TCRdb holds only the in-frame ones, with some missing. The table shows almost 350,000 clones, with 7% to 9% occurring only once. The receptor comes from a woman under 30 in good health. The V gene is TRBV7-9, the J gene TRBJ2-3; D is unclear. The material sequenced was central memory CD4+ T cells from blood. CDR3 sequence reads: CASSPNFFSTDTQYF. DNA of the CDR3: TGTGCCAGCAGCCCAAACTTCTTTAGCACAGATACGCAGTATTTT.